This TCR beta chain is drawn from a study of Ad26.COV2.S vaccination and SARS-CoV-2 variants. On the study more broadly: In the COV1001 trial, the donor was in the Ad26.COV2.S arm. The study gave Ad26.COV2.S intramuscularly, once or twice 56 days apart.

Treatment given: 15 to 20 received Ad26.COV2.S at low or high dose, single or two shots; about 5 received placebo; per-sample allocation not given. Each sample was drawn 63 days after the first injection (of vaccine or placebo). TCRdb's table, derived via immunoSEQ multiplex PCR, lists solely in-frame clones and lacks some. The sample records some 420,000 clones, 88% being singletons. As concerns this clone: Its specificity is unknown.

Study-wide points: Spike-specific TCR breadth was greater in vaccine than placebo recipients.

The CDR3 runs 15 residues. Germline CDR1 reads SEHNR; CDR2 reads FQNEAQ (reference sequence). The V end lost 10 bases, the J end lost 0 bases, and 17 bases lay between the germline ends. This sequence joins TRBV7-9 and TRBJ2-3; D remains ambiguous. The sequence was obtained from a person aged 18-60 years who received the Ad26.COV2.S COVID-19 vaccine or a placebo. The starting material was peripheral blood, obtained in a trial of Ad26.COV2.S vaccine versus placebo. The CDR3 DNA reads as TGTGCCACGCAGCAGAGAACAGCTAGCACAGATACGCAGTATTTT. It translates to CATQQRTASTDTQYF.